This TCR beta chain was documented in a study of blood T cells in healthy people across ages. Study observations and caveats: Donors of long life had a larger count of naive CD4+ cells and greater diversity than aged donors. Total diversity from one million sequenced T cells was likely underestimated. Unknown CMV status may confound age-related changes in expanded clones.

With regard to this clonotype: What it recognizes is unknown.

Next came a second PCR, run for roughly 7 to 12 cycles, which used a sample-barcoded 5' primer along with a J-beta primer mix. Each of the cDNA molecules was tagged by a template-switch adaptor with 12 random nucleotides. A single record per CDR3 protein comes from TCRdb applying MiXCR to the 5' RACE reads. The sample has under 2 million distinct CDR3 sequences, about 32% seen once. The clonotype was recovered from a woman aged 25 to 45 in good health. Sequencing was done on a sample of blood.

This chain's CDR3 is CSAPLPGLARQEQFF. CDR3 nucleotide sequence: TGCAGCGCCCCCCTACCGGGACTAGCCAGACAGGAGCAGTTCTTC. This sequence joins TRBV29-1 and TRBJ2-1; 9 bases are a match to TRBD2. Per germline, CDR1 SQVTM and CDR2 ANQGSEA. CDR3 size: 15 residues. The V segment lost 7 bases and the J segment 10 bases; nucleotides outside the gene matches: 17.